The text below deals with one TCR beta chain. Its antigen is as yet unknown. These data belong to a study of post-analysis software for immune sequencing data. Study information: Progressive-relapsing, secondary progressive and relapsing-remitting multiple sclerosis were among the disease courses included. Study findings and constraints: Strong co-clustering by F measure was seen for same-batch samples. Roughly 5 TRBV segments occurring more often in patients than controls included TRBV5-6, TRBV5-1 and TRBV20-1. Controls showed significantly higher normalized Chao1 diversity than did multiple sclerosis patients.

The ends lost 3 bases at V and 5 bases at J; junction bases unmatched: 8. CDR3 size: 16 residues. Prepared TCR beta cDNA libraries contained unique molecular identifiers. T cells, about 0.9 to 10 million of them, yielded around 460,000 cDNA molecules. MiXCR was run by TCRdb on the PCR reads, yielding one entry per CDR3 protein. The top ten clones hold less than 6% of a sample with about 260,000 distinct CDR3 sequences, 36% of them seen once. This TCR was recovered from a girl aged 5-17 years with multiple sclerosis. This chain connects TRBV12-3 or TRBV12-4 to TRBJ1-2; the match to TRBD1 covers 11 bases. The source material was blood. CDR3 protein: CASSLAGQGALYGYTF. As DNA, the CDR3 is TGTGCCAGCAGTTTGGCAGGACAGGGGGCCTTATATGGCTACACCTTC.